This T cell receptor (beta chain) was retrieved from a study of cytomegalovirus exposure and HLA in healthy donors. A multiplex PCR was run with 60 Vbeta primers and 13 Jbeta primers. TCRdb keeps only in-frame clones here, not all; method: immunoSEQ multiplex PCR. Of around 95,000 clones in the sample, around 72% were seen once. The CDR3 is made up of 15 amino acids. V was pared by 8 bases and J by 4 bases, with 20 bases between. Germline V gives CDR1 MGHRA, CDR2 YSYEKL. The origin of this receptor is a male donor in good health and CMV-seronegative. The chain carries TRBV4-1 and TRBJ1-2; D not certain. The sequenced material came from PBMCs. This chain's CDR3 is CASDLTLGSPYGYTF. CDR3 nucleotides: TGCGCCAGCGACTTAACTCTCGGTAGCCCCTATGGCTACACCTTC.